This T cell receptor beta chain was documented in a study of blood T cell repertoires in COVID-19. Study summary: Acute and convalescent COVID-19 samples came from the United States, Italy and Spain.

Original processing notes: Nucleated cell counts were estimated from reference gene primer amplification. Sequencing used immunoSEQ multiplex PCR; TCRdb keeps in-frame clones, though not all of them. V, J and clone size are taken as reported in that table, and D and trimming were inferred from the DNA itself. The sample includes approximately 200,000 clones, about 83% of them seen just once. The CDR3 spans 13 residues. Looked up from germline, CDR1 is MNHEY and CDR2 is SMNVEV (reference sequence). Deletions cut 3 bases from V and 3 bases from J, with 8 bases between. The TCR sequence derives from a man between 60 and 75 years old who had recovered from COVID-19. Material: peripheral blood. The genes are TRBV27 and TRBJ1-1; D not certain. CDR3 amino acids: CASSLTGDTEAFF. CDR3 nucleotide sequence: TGTGCCAGCAGTTTGACCGGGGACACTGAAGCTTTCTTT.